These 32 T cell receptor beta chains were sequenced from one sample in a study of T cell responses to AZD1222 COVID-19 vaccine. Clones were sequenced by immunoSEQ multiplex PCR, and TCRdb holds only the in-frame ones, with some missing. This sample has 120,000 or so clones, with over 75% found just once. This sample comprised peripheral blood, obtained 28 days after the second dose of the MenACWY control vaccine. These receptors were taken from an adult who received the MenACWY meningococcal vaccine as a control.

The J gene is TRBJ2-5, the V gene TRBV9; D is ambiguous. V lost 4 bases to trimming and J lost 5 bases, with 15 bases between them. Germline V lookup: CDR1 SGDLS, CDR2 YYNGEE. The CDR3 runs to 14 residues. CDR3 in amino acids: CASSPERNRETQYF. The CDR3, as DNA: TGTGCCAGCAGCCCTGAAAGAAATCGGGAGACCCAGTACTTC.

This sequence joins TRBV28 and TRBJ1-1; 10 bases are shared with TRBD1. Germline V gene data show CDR1 as MDHEN and CDR2 as SYDVKM. Losses at the gene ends were 2 bases for V and 6 bases for J; bases not matched to a gene: 15. This CDR3 comprises 18 residues. In DNA, the CDR3 is TGTGCCAGCAGTTTAGAGAGAGGGACAGGGGCTTTTGTCGCTGAAGCTTTCTTT. This sequence encodes CASSLERGTGAFVAEAFF. Complete variable domain (other parts from reference TRBV28 and TRBJ1-1): DVKVTQSSRYLVKRTGEKVFLECVQDMDHENMFWYRQDPGLGLRLIYFSYDVKMKEKGDIPEGYSVSREKKERFSLILESASTNQTSMYLCASSLERGTGAFVAEAFFGQGTRLTVV.

The V call is TRBV3-1 (or the pseudogene TRBV3-2), the J call TRBJ1-5, with D possibly being TRBD1 (6 bases). The CDR3 has 15 residues. CDR1 and CDR2 from the germline V gene are LGHDT and YNNKEL (reference sequence). Trimming pared 6 bases from V and 0 bases from J, leaving 12 bases between. The CDR3: CASSQGLYSNQPQHF. The CDR3 region has the DNA TGTGCCAGCAGTCAGGGGCTTTATAGCAATCAGCCCCAGCATTTT.

The chain has TRBV2 and TRBJ2-1; 8 positions match TRBD2. Per germline, CDR1 SNHLY and CDR2 FYNNEI. V gave up 4 bases and J gave up 5 bases; unmatched junction bases: 4. The CDR3 contains 14 residues. CDR3 loop: CASSATSAHNEQFF. The CDR3 DNA follows: TGTGCCAGCAGTGCGACTAGCGCGCACAATGAGCAGTTCTTC.

The CDR3 sequence: CASSYSWQYTDTQYF. The CDR3 DNA reads as TGTGCCAGCAGTTACTCGTGGCAGTACACAGATACGCAGTATTTT. V gene TRBV6-5 combines with J gene TRBJ2-3, with D hard to call. There are 15 residues in the CDR3. The V gene lost 0 bases and the J gene lost 2 bases, with 9 bases spanning the gap. Germline CDR1 MNHEY, CDR2 SVGAGI.

In DNA form, the CDR3 reads TGTGCCAGCAAGGTCGAGCCCAAAGGCACTGAAGCTTTCTTT. It is translated as CASKVEPKGTEAFF. The chain has TRBV5-4 and TRBJ1-1; D is uncertain. This CDR3 has 14 residues. V lost 6 bases and J 4 bases, leaving 16 bases between the germline ends. Germline CDR1 is SGHNT and CDR2 is YYREEE (reference sequence). The complete variable domain, with remaining parts taken from reference TRBV5-4 and TRBJ1-1, reads ETGVTQSPTHLIKTRGQQVTLRCSSQSGHNTVSWYQQALGQGPQFIFQYYREEENGRGNFPPRFSGLQFPNYSSELNVNALELDDSALYLCASKVEPKGTEAFFGQGTRLTVV.

This chain uses TRBV19 with TRBJ2-1; 10 nucleotides line up with TRBD2. J was trimmed by 5 bases and V by 0 bases; bases with no gene match: 1. Germline V CDR1 and CDR2: LNHDA, SQIVND (reference sequence). This CDR3 contains 15 residues. As DNA, the CDR3 is TGTGCCAGTAGTATAGAAGGACTAGCGGACAATGAGCAGTTCTTC. This gives the protein CASSIEGLADNEQFF.

In this sample, this clone turned up once. The V and J genes are TRBV27 and TRBJ1-4; 7 nucleotides agree with TRBD1. Germline CDR1 and CDR2: MNHEY and SMNVEV (reference sequence). V shed 6 bases, J shed 8 bases, and the junction held 6 bases outside the gene matches. There are 13 residues in the CDR3. This CDR3 is CASSRGYGEKLFF. The CDR3 nucleotides read TGTGCCAGCAGCAGGGGGTATGGCGAAAAACTGTTTTTT.

The chain has TRBV9 and TRBJ2-2; D is perhaps TRBD1 (5 bases). Germline V gene data show CDR1 as SGDLS and CDR2 as YYNGEE. Trimming pared 4 bases from V and 5 bases from J, leaving 18 bases between. This CDR3 is 16 amino acids long. CDR3 region: CASSHSRASGTGELFF. The CDR3 DNA reads as TGTGCCAGCAGCCACAGCAGGGCCTCCGGGACCGGGGAGCTGTTTTTT.

The V and J genes are TRBV27 and TRBJ1-1; 7 bases agree with TRBD1. Germline V CDR1 and CDR2: MNHEY, SMNVEV (reference sequence). This CDR3 is 14 amino acids long. After removal of 5 bases from V and 1 base from J, the junction contained 4 bases not matched to a gene. CDR3 sequence (DNA): TGTGCCAGCAGTGGCCGGGACAGGAACACTGAAGCTTTCTTT. Protein sequence: CASSGRDRNTEAFF.

The CDR3 loop reads CASTRDPGETQYF. The CDR3 coding sequence is TGTGCCAGCACCAGAGACCCAGGGGAGACCCAGTACTTC. V and J are TRBV6-6 and TRBJ2-5; D may be TRBD1 (5 bases). Per the germline V gene, CDR1 is MNHNY and CDR2 is SVGAGI (reference sequence). Trimming shortened V by 7 bases and J by 5 bases, and 14 bases separated the two germline ends. The CDR3 is 13 residues long.

This chain uses TRBV7-6 with TRBJ1-5, with D tentatively TRBD1 (6 bases). CDR3 size: 15 residues. V was pared by 1 base and J by 0 bases, with 7 bases between. Per germline, CDR1 SGHVS and CDR2 FNYEAQ. DNA of the CDR3: TGTGCCAGCAGCTTAGAGGACAGTAGCAATCAGCCCCAGCATTTT. Protein product: CASSLEDSSNQPQHF.

In nucleotides, the CDR3 is TGCGCCAGCAGGGACACCCGAGTTATGACTGAAGCTTTCTTT. It translates to CASRDTRVMTEAFF. The chain combines TRBV5-1 with TRBJ1-1; maybe TRBD1 (5 bases). V lost 5 bases and J lost 5, with 16 bases in between. This CDR3 spans 14 amino acids. Germline loops: CDR1 SGHRS, CDR2 YFSETQ. Based on the CDR3 plus reference TRBV5-1 and TRBJ1-1, the full variable domain is KAGVTQTPRYLIKTRGQQVTLSCSPISGHRSVSWYQQTPGQGLQFLFEYFSETQRNKGNFPGRFSGRQFSNSRSEMNVSTLELGDSALYLCASRDTRVMTEAFFGQGTRLTVV.

The chain employs TRBV7-9 and TRBJ2-2, with D perhaps matching TRBD2 (5 bases). Trimming removed 3 bases from V and 1 base from J, with 9 bases in between. Germline V gene data show CDR1 as SEHNR and CDR2 as FQNEAQ (reference sequence). The CDR3 loop spans 15 amino acids. CDR3 sequence (DNA): TGTGCCAGCAGCTTTTGGACTCAGAACACCGGGGAGCTGTTTTTT. It yields the protein CASSFWTQNTGELFF.

A single count supports this clone. The chain recombines TRBV5-1 with TRBJ2-1, with 12 bases identical to TRBD2. This CDR3 has 15 amino acids. Germline V CDR1 and CDR2: SGHRS, YFSETQ. With V trimmed by 7 bases and J by 6 bases, 8 bases remained unmatched. The chain's CDR3 is CASRELAGGSNEQFF. CDR3 sequence (DNA): TGCGCCAGCCGGGAACTAGCGGGAGGATCCAATGAGCAGTTCTTC.

The chain couples TRBV5-6 to TRBJ1-3; no firm D call. This CDR3 is 13 amino acids long. V lost 5 bases and J 1 base, leaving 7 bases between the germline ends. Germline V gene sequence: CDR1 SGHDT, CDR2 YYEEEE. In nucleotides, the CDR3 is TGTGCCAGCAGTAGTCTATCTGGAAACACCATATATTTT. Its translation is CASSSLSGNTIYF.

This clone appeared once. V and J are TRBV11-3 and TRBJ2-3; D gene ambiguous. Deletions cut 1 base from V and 4 bases from J, with 6 bases between. Germline assignment: CDR1 SGHNT and CDR2 YENEEA. The CDR3 is 13 residues long. CDR3 protein: CASSLGQADTQYF. The CDR3 nucleotides are TGTGCCAGCAGCTTAGGGCAAGCAGATACGCAGTATTTT.

This clone was recorded only once. CDR3 nucleotides: TGTGCCAGCAGCTTGGCCGGGCAGATATACGAGCAGTACGTC. This gives the protein CASSLAGQIYEQYV. The rearrangement links TRBV5-5 to TRBJ2-7; D is unresolved. CDR1 is SGHKS, CDR2 YYEKEE, per germline (reference sequence). The CDR3 consists of 14 residues. Trimming stripped 0 bases from V and 4 bases from J, with 11 bases between.

V and J are TRBV5-1 and TRBJ2-7; 7 nucleotides match TRBD1. CDR1 SGHRS and CDR2 YFSETQ come from the germline V gene. This CDR3 has 14 residues. V gave up 3 bases and J gave up 2 bases; unmatched junction bases: 5. The CDR3 here is CASSSGQAPYEQYF. The CDR3 DNA reads TGCGCCAGCAGCTCAGGACAGGCCCCCTACGAGCAGTACTTC.

This chain uses TRBV4-1 with TRBJ2-5; D might be TRBD1 or TRBD2, each matching 6 bases. Germline assignment: CDR1 MGHRA and CDR2 YSYEKL. The germline V and J ends were trimmed by 0 bases and 1 base, with 15 bases remaining between them. This CDR3 spans 17 amino acids. CDR3 in DNA: TGCGCCAGCAGCCAAGATAGTTCGGGGGCGGGCCAAGAGACCCAGTACTTC. Translated, it gives CASSQDSSGAGQETQYF.

The V gene is TRBV18, the J gene TRBJ2-3; 12 nucleotides align to TRBD2. V shed 3 bases and J 4 bases; nucleotides not matched to a gene: 5. In germline, CDR1 is KGHSH, CDR2 LQKENI. The length of the CDR3 is 16 residues. The CDR3 protein is CASSPAASGGADTQYF. In nucleotides, the CDR3 is TGTGCCAGCTCACCGGCGGCTAGCGGGGGGGCAGATACGCAGTATTTT.

The gene calls are TRBV2 and TRBJ2-3, with TRBD2 matching 7 bases. The J segment lost 0 bases and the V segment lost 9 bases, leaving 6 bases of the junction unmatched. The V gene's germline CDR1 is SNHLY and CDR2 FYNNEI. The CDR3 length is 14 residues. The CDR3 sequence is CASRLAASTDTQYF. DNA for the CDR3: TGTGCCAGTCGACTAGCAGCTAGCACAGATACGCAGTATTTT.

The chain has TRBV30 and TRBJ1-6; the D is unclear. V shed 5 bases and J shed 9 bases, with 14 bases lying between them. CDR3 length equals 13 residues. Germline CDR1 is GTSNPN and CDR2 is SVGIG (reference sequence). Here the CDR3 DNA reads TGTGCCTGGGGGCCAACAGACGGTTCACCCCTCCACTTT. This gives the protein CAWGPTDGSPLHF.

Comments on this clone: Lacking the conserved final phenylalanine or tryptophan, this CDR3 likely reflects a read error. The V gene is TRBV28, the J gene TRBJ1-2; no definite D call. The CDR3 covers 14 residues. Per germline, CDR1 MDHEN and CDR2 SYDVKM. V lost 6 bases, J lost 5 bases, and 16 bases lay in between. CDR3 nucleotides: TGTGCCAGCAGCCGTAGTTACGGGGTATATGGCTACACCCTC. This translates into CASSRSYGVYGYTL.

V usage is TRBV18 and J usage is TRBJ2-7; TRBD2 might be the D (5 bases). Trimming cost V 5 bases and J 4 bases, with 12 bases left between them. Germline assignment: CDR1 KGHSH and CDR2 LQKENI. The CDR3 consists of 13 residues. Here the CDR3 reads CASSSGRAYEQYV. As DNA, the CDR3 is TGTGCCAGCTCAAGCGGACGGGCTTACGAGCAGTACGTC.

This rearrangement joins TRBV18 to TRBJ2-6; D gene ambiguous. Trimming pared 5 bases from V and 4 bases from J, leaving 12 bases between. Germline V gives CDR1 KGHSH, CDR2 LQKENI. The CDR3 consists of 15 residues. Here the CDR3 DNA reads TGTGCCAGCTCATCTCTCGAGGCCGGGGCCAACGTCCTGACTTTC. Protein product: CASSSLEAGANVLTF.

The chain has TRBV6-5 and TRBJ1-5; D unresolved. The V end lost 7 bases, the J end lost 3 bases, and 10 bases lay between the germline ends. CDR1 is MNHEY and CDR2 is SVGAGI in the germline V gene. This CDR3 contains 13 residues. The DNA of the CDR3 is TGTGCCAGCATGTCAGGAGTCAATCAGCCCCAGCATTTT. This codes for CASMSGVNQPQHF.

With regard to this clone: Relative to the germline gene, one junction end is altered; a read error may explain this. The rearrangement links TRBV10-3 to TRBJ1-1; no firm D call. The CDR3 has 14 amino acids. From germline, CDR1 is ENHRY and CDR2 SYGVKD. The CDR3 coding sequence is TGTGCCATCAGTGAGGAAGGCAGGAACCCTGAAGCTTTCTTT. Its protein is CAISEEGRNPEAFF.

This chain links TRBV24-1 with TRBJ1-1; D possibly corresponds to TRBD1 (5 bases). The CDR3 totals 17 residues. Germline loops: CDR1 KGHDR, CDR2 SFDVKD. V was pared by 0 bases and J by 2 bases, with 15 bases between. For the CDR3, the DNA is TGTGCCACCAGTGATTTGCTCGGGGGAGGGGCCAACACTGAAGCTTTCTTT. Residues: CATSDLLGGGANTEAFF.

This clone was detected only once. The chain employs TRBV6-5 and TRBJ2-7; 8 bases agree with TRBD2. Germline V gives CDR1 MNHEY, CDR2 SVGAGI. This CDR3 spans 14 amino acids. Germline trimming cut 4 bases from V and 2 bases from J; bases unmatched to any gene: 4. The CDR3: CASSFSGDPYEQYF. CDR3 DNA sequence: TGTGCCAGCAGTTTTAGCGGGGACCCCTACGAGCAGTACTTC.

This clone showed up just a few times. This chain links TRBV7-9 with TRBJ1-1; D unclear. Per the germline V gene, CDR1 is SEHNR and CDR2 is FQNEAQ (reference sequence). The CDR3 runs 13 residues. Trimming cost V 7 bases and J 4 bases, with 13 bases left between them. CDR3 sequence reads: CASIPSVGTEAFF. For the CDR3, the DNA is TGTGCCAGCATCCCCAGTGTCGGCACTGAAGCTTTCTTT.

The rearrangement uses TRBV21-1 and TRBJ1-5; the table's D call TRBD1 went unverified against the DNA. TRBV21-1 is a pseudogene. CDR3 size: 17 residues. The CDR3 is CASSKEGPQGINQPQHF. For the CDR3, the DNA is TGTGCCAGCAGCAAAGAGGGGCCACAGGGGATCAATCAGCCCCAGCATTTT.